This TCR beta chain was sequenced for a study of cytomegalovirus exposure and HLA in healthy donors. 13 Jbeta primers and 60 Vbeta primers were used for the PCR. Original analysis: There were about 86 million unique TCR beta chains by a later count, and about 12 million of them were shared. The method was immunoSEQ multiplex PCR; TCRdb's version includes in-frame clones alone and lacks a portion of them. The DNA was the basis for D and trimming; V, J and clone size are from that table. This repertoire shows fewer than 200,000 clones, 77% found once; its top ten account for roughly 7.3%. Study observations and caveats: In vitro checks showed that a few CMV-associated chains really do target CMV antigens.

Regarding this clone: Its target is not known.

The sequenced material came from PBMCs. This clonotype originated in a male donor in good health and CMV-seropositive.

CDR3 loop: CASSLWNTEAFF. The DNA for the CDR3 is TGTGCCAGCTCCCTTTGGAACACTGAAGCTTTCTTT. The V call is TRBV2, the J call TRBJ1-1; D gene ambiguous. Trimming took off 8 bases at V and 1 base at J, with 8 bases between the two ends. Germline V gene sequence: CDR1 SNHLY, CDR2 FYNNEI. This CDR3 has 12 residues.